The 2 T cell receptor beta chains reported below all come from one sample, sequenced in a study of blood T cell repertoires in COVID-19. Only in-frame clones appear in the TCRdb table, and some are missing; sequencing was by immunoSEQ multiplex PCR. The repertoire holds approximately 91,000 clones, around 80% seen once, with roughly 24% in the top ten. Sequenced material: peripheral blood. Receptor source: a man between 65 and 85 years old with acute or convalescent COVID-19.

The rearrangement joins TRBV10-3 to TRBJ1-2; no clear D. The germline CDR1 and CDR2 sequences are ENHRY and SYGVKD. V was shortened by 10 bases and J by 6 bases, with 15 bases between the two germline ends. This CDR3 spans 12 amino acids. The CDR3 protein is CATSVHQDGYTF. The CDR3 coding sequence is TGTGCCACGTCGGTGCACCAGGATGGCTACACCTTC.

The V call is TRBV11-1, the J call TRBJ1-2; TRBD1 matches 7 bases. CDR1 SGHAT and CDR2 FQDESV come from the germline V gene (reference sequence). The ends lost 5 bases at V and 7 bases at J; junction bases unmatched: 10. The CDR3 consists of 14 residues. The CDR3 loop reads CASSTGTAWRGYTF. Written as DNA, the CDR3 is TGTGCCAGCAGCACTGGGACAGCCTGGCGTGGCTACACCTTC. The full variable domain, with the rest looked up from reference TRBV11-1 and TRBJ1-2, is EAEVAQSPRYKITEKSQAVAFWCDPISGHATLYWYRQILGQGPELLVQFQDESVVDDSQLPKDRFSAERLKGVDSTLKIQPAELGDSAMYLCASSTGTAWRGYTFGSGTRLTVV.